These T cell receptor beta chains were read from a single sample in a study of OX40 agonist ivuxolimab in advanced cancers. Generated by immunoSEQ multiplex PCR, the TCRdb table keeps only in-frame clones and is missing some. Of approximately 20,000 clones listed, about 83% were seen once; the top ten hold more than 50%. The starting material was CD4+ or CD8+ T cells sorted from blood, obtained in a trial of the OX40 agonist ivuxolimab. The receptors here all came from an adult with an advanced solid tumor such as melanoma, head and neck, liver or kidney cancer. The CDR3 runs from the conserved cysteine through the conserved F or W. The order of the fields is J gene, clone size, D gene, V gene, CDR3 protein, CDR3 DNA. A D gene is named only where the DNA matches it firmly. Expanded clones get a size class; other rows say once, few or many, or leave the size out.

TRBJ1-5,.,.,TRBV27,CASSGFNQPQHF,TGTGCCAGCAGTGGATTCAATCAGCCCCAGCATTTT
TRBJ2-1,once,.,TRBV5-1,CASSLDSLGSFF,TGCGCCAGCAGCTTGGATAGCCTAGGATCGTTCTTC
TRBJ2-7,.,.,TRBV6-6,CASSYNAAYEQYF,TGTGCCAGCAGTTACAATGCGGCCTACGAGCAGTACTTC
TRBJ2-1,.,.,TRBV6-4,CASSDVVYNEQFF,TGTGCCAGCAGTGACGTAGTTTACAATGAGCAGTTCTTC
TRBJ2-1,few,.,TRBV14,CASSQDRGGIYNEQFF,TGTGCCAGCAGCCAAGATCGCGGGGGCATATACAATGAGCAGTTCTTC
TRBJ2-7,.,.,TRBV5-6,CASSLPDISYEQYF,TGTGCCAGCAGCTTGCCAGACATCTCCTACGAGCAGTACTTC
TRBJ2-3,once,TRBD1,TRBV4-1,CASSQFGTAGTDTQYF,TGCGCCAGCAGCCAATTTGGGACAGCGGGCACAGATACGCAGTATTTT
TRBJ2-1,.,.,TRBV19,CASSMMGNEQFF,TGTGCCAGTAGTATGATGGGCAATGAGCAGTTCTTC
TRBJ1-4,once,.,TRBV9,CASSTPGHGEKLFF,TGTGCCAGCAGCACCCCAGGGCACGGTGAAAAACTGTTTTTT
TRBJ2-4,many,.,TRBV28,CASSPWGNIQYF,TGTGCCAGCAGTCCCTGGGGAAACATTCAGTACTTC
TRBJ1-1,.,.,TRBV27,CASSSRGELDEAFF,TGTGCCAGCAGTTCCCGAGGAGAACTGGATGAAGCTTTCTTT
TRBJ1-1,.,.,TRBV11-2,CASSSGVGTEAFF,TGTGCCAGCAGCTCCGGGGTGGGTACTGAAGCTTTCTTT
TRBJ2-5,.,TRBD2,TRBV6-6,CASSLAGPETQYF,TGTGCCAGCAGTCTAGCGGGGCCAGAGACCCAGTACTTC
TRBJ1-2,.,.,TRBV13,CASSLGGTKEGYTF,TGTGCCAGCAGCTTAGGGGGGACAAAAGAAGGCTACACCTTC
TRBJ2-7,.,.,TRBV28,CASSLNGRSYEQYF,TGTGCCAGCAGTTTGAACGGTCGCTCCTACGAGCAGTACTTC
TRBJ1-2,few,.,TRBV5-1,CASSLTGLYGYTF,TGCGCCAGCAGCTTGACAGGGCTCTATGGCTACACCTTC
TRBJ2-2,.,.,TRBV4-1,CASSQDGVRTAGTGNGELFF,TGCGCCAGCAGCCAAGATGGAGTAAGGACAGCGGGGACGGGTAATGGGGAGCTGTTTTTT
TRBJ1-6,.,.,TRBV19,CASSILYPAGDNSPLHF,TGTGCCAGTAGTATTTTATACCCGGCAGGGGATAATTCACCCCTCCACTTT
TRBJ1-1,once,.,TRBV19,CASSIGQNTEAFF,TGTGCCAGTAGTATCGGGCAGAACACTGAAGCTTTCTTT
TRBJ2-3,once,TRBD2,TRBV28,CASSFPSGGAGGTDTQYF,TGTGCCAGCAGTTTTCCCAGCGGGGGGGCGGGTGGCACAGATACGCAGTATTTT